These 15 T cell receptor beta chains share one sample of origin, sequenced in a study of identical twins. TCRdb passed the 5' RACE reads through MiXCR, listing each CDR3 protein once. This sample has about 690,000 distinct CDR3 sequences, with roughly 6% found just once. Sequenced sample: naive T cells sorted from blood. Receptors originate from a man aged 18 to 35 in good health.

This clonotype was picked up many times. The V gene is TRBV5-1, the J gene TRBJ2-4, with no clear D. Germline loops: CDR1 SGHRS, CDR2 YFSETQ. There are 14 residues in the CDR3. V lost 0 bases and J 2 bases, leaving 6 bases between the germline ends. This CDR3 reads CASSLEGSKNIQYF. The DNA for the CDR3 is TGCGCCAGCAGCTTGGAGGGATCCAAAAACATTCAGTACTTC.

The V call is TRBV25-1, the J call TRBJ2-1; TRBD2 might be the D (6 bases). Germline-derived CDR1 and CDR2 are MGHDK and SYGVNS. This CDR3 comprises 16 residues. V lost 6 bases, J lost 3 bases, and 18 bases lay in between. In DNA, the CDR3 is TGTGCCAGCAGCGACCCTGGCGGGAAGATCTACAATGAGCAGTTCTTC. It is translated as CASSDPGGKIYNEQFF.

This clonotype was picked up many times. The V gene is TRBV10-3, the J gene TRBJ2-7; D is tentatively TRBD1 or TRBD2 (7 bases each). The CDR3 runs to 15 residues. Looked up from germline, CDR1 is ENHRY and CDR2 is SYGVKD. Trimming took 11 bases from V and 7 from J, leaving 27 bases between them. The CDR3 spells CAPGGEAGFKGEQYV. CDR3 DNA: TGTGCCCCAGGGGGGGAAGCGGGTTTTAAAGGAGAGCAGTACGTC.

This clonotype was detected ten times or more. V usage is TRBV24-1 and J usage is TRBJ1-5, with D possibly being TRBD1 (6 bases). The CDR3 has 16 amino acids. CDR1 is KGHDR, CDR2 SFDVKD, per germline. V was pared by 3 bases and J by 3 bases, with 14 bases between. CDR3 coding DNA: TGTGCCACCAGTGATCCGCAGACAGGCTACAATCAGCCCCAGCATTTT. As protein: CATSDPQTGYNQPQHF.

In this sample, this clonotype turned up many times. The chain employs TRBV12-3 or TRBV12-4 and TRBJ2-1; 7 nucleotides align to TRBD2. The length of the CDR3 is 15 residues. V shed 7 bases and J 6 bases; nucleotides not matched to a gene: 12. DNA of the CDR3: TGTGCCAGCAACCCGGGAGGAGGTCACAGCAATGAGCAGTTCTTC. As protein: CASNPGGGHSNEQFF.

This clonotype occurred many times. The chain couples TRBV12-3 or TRBV12-4 to TRBJ2-5, with D unresolved. V was trimmed by 6 bases and J by 2 bases, leaving 13 bases between them. The CDR3 covers 14 residues. The DNA of the CDR3 is TGTGCCAGCAGCACACCAGGACGGCAAGAGACCCAGTACTTC. Protein sequence: CASSTPGRQETQYF.

V is TRBV27 and J is TRBJ2-7, with 9 bases lining up with TRBD1. The germline CDR1 and CDR2 sequences are MNHEY and SMNVEV (reference sequence). With V trimmed by 1 base and J by 7 bases, 5 bases remained unmatched. The CDR3 is 14 amino acids. The CDR3 protein is CASSLLTGGGEQYF. DNA of the CDR3: TGTGCCAGCAGTTTATTGACAGGGGGTGGGGAGCAGTACTTC.

The table lists this clonotype with many counts. This sequence joins TRBV6-5 and TRBJ2-5; D is unresolved. Trimming removed 2 bases at V and 5 bases at J, with 3 bases between. Per germline, CDR1 MNHEY and CDR2 SVGAGI. The CDR3 spans 11 residues. CDR3 protein: CASSYAETQYF. The CDR3 DNA follows: TGTGCCAGCAGTTACGCGGAGACCCAGTACTTC.

This clonotype showed up many times. This sequence joins TRBV6-2 or TRBV6-3 and TRBJ2-5, with 7 bases matching TRBD2. CDR3 length equals 16 residues. Per germline, CDR1 MNHEY and CDR2 SVGEGT. J gave up 4 bases and V 2 bases, and 10 bases lay outside the gene matches. The CDR3 reads CASSYGRETYAETQYF. The CDR3 DNA is TGTGCCAGCAGTTACGGGCGGGAGACGTATGCAGAGACCCAGTACTTC.

This clonotype has a count of ten or more. This rearrangement joins TRBV24-1 to TRBJ2-5, with D possibly matching TRBD2 (6 bases). The CDR3 has 14 amino acids. The V end lost 5 bases, the J end lost 5 bases, and 14 bases lay between the germline ends. Germline CDR1 and CDR2: KGHDR and SFDVKD. The CDR3 sequence is CATSGFPSEETQYF. CDR3 DNA sequence: TGTGCCACCAGTGGCTTCCCTAGCGAGGAGACCCAGTACTTC.

There are many counts of this clonotype. The chain couples TRBV20-1 to TRBJ2-1, with 9 bases fitting TRBD2. With 6 bases clipped from V and 3 bases from J, the junction kept 6 bases outside the gene matches. The CDR3 is 14 amino acids. Germline assignment: CDR1 DFQATT and CDR2 SNEGSKA (reference sequence). This chain's CDR3 is CSAKSGRFYNEQFF. In DNA, the CDR3 is TGCAGTGCAAAAAGCGGGAGGTTCTACAATGAGCAGTTCTTC.

The table lists this clonotype with many counts. The J gene is TRBJ2-5, the V gene TRBV29-1, with a tentative D call TRBD2 (6 bases). V gave up 4 bases and J gave up 5 bases, with 20 bases separating them. The length of the CDR3 is 15 residues. CDR1 SQVTM and CDR2 ANQGSEA come from the germline V gene. CDR3 residues: CSVGGGSHGVETQYF. The CDR3 region has the DNA TGCAGCGTTGGCGGAGGGTCTCATGGTGTGGAGACCCAGTACTTC.

The CDR3 DNA reads as TGTGCCAGCAGTTACGCACTAACAGGGGACGGCAATCAGCCCCAGCATTTT. Its translation is CASSYALTGDGNQPQHF. This sequence joins TRBV6-2 or TRBV6-3 and TRBJ1-5; 7 nucleotides align to TRBD1. This CDR3 region has 17 residues. The germline gives CDR1 MNHEY, CDR2 SVGEGT. Trimming cost V 2 bases and J 2 bases; bases outside gene matches: 9.

This clonotype was counted many times. The V call is TRBV7-2, the J call TRBJ2-7; 9 bases are shared with TRBD1. Trimming removed 1 base from V and 2 bases from J; junction bases left unmatched: 6. Germline V gives CDR1 SGHTA, CDR2 FQGNSA. The CDR3 totals 16 residues. CDR3 nucleotide sequence: TGTGCCAGCAGCTTAGGCGGACAGGGGAGAACCTACGAGCAGTACTTC. Translating it yields CASSLGGQGRTYEQYF.

This clonotype has ten or more counts. CDR3 bases: TGTGCCAGCAGTCTTGGACTAGCCCCCGAGCAGTACTTC. This sequence encodes CASSLGLAPEQYF. V and J are TRBV28 and TRBJ2-7, with 8 bases that match TRBD2. CDR1 and CDR2 from the germline V gene are MDHEN and SYDVKM. V was pared by 5 bases and J by 6 bases, with 6 bases of the junction left unmatched. The CDR3 extends over 13 amino acids.